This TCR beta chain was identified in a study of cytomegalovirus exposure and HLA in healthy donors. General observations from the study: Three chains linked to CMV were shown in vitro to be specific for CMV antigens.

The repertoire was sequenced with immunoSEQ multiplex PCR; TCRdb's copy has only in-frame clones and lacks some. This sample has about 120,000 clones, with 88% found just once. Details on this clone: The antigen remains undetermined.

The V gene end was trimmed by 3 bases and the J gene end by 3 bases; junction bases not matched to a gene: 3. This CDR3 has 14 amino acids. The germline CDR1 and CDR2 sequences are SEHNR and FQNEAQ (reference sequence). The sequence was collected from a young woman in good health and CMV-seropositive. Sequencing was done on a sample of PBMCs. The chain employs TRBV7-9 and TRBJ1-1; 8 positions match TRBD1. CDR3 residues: CASSFPDRDTEAFF. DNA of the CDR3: TGTGCCAGCAGCTTCCCGGACAGGGACACTGAAGCTTTCTTT.